This TCR beta chain derives from a study of regulatory and conventional T cells in RAG deficiency. Notes on this clone: As yet, its antigen is unknown.

Conventional CD4+ T cells were sorted from blood as CD25-low CD127-high cells. The CDR3 totals 13 residues. Germline CDR1 SGHTA, CDR2 FQGNSA. The V end lost 3 bases, the J end lost 9 bases, and 15 bases lay between the germline ends. Whole-study findings and limits: Omenn patients showed >85% Treg-Tconv overlap and shorter CDR3 lengths. Treg unique TCR beta sequences were about 110-fold fewer in Omenn syndrome and CID/AS patients than controls.

Libraries were prepared by immunoSEQ multiplex PCR; TCRdb keeps only in-frame clonotypes and omits some of them. The sample gives 8,000 to 10,000 clones, over 85% of which show up once; 1.4% to 1.5% is in the top ten. The sequenced sample consisted of CD4+ effector T cells sorted from blood. This chain links TRBV7-2 with TRBJ2-7; D may be TRBD1 or TRBD2 (6 bases each). The receptor comes from a human donor with RAG deficiency presenting as severe combined immunodeficiency. CDR3 sequence: CASSLGRGRPQYF. The CDR3 DNA is TGTGCCAGCAGCTTGGGTCGGGGGCGTCCGCAGTACTTC.